This TCR beta chain was captured by sequencing in a study of blood T cells in healthy people across ages. Study results and limitations: Diversity estimated from one million T cells was considered an underestimate.

This CDR3 has 12 residues. V was pared by 0 bases and J by 10 bases, with 10 bases between. Per germline, CDR1 GTSNPN and CDR2 SVGIG (reference sequence). This clonotype appeared once. The antigen is not known. It was with a sample-barcoded 5' primer and a J-beta primer mix that a second PCR of about 6 to 12 cycles was run. All cDNA molecules were each tagged by a template-switch adaptor with 12 random nucleotides. Using its own MiXCR run on the 5' RACE reads, TCRdb lists one record per CDR3 protein. This table holds under 2 million distinct CDR3 sequences, 34% found once. The TCR comes from a woman younger than 45 in good health. The rearrangement joins TRBV30 to TRBJ2-1; D not resolved. Sample: blood. Here the CDR3 reads CAWSVARFEQFF. DNA for the CDR3: TGTGCCTGGAGTGTAGCTCGCTTCGAGCAGTTCTTC. The full variable domain, in which reference TRBV30 and TRBJ2-1 provide the parts outside the CDR3, is SQTIHQWPATLVQPVGSPLSLECTVEGTSNPNLYWYRQAAGRGLQLLFYSVGIGQISSEVPQNLSASRPQDRQFILSSKKLLLSDSGFYLCAWSVARFEQFFGPGTRLTVL.